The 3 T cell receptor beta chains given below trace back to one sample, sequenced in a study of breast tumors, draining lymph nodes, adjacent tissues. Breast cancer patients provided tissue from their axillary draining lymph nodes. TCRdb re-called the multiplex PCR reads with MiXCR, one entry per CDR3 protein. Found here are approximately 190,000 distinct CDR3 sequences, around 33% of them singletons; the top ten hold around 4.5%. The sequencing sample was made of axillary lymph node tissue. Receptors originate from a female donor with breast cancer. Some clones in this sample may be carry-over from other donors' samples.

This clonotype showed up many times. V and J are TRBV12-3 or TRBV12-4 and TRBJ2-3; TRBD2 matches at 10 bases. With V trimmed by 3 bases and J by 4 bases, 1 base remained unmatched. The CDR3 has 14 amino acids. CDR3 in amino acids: CASSLLAGADTQYF. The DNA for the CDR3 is TGTGCCAGCAGTTTGCTAGCGGGAGCAGATACGCAGTATTTT.

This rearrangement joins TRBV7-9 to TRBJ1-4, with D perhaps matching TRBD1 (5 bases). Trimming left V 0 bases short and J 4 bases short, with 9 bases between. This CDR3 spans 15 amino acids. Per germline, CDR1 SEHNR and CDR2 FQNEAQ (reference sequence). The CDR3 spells CASSLAIRGNEKLFF. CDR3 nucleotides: TGTGCCAGCAGCTTAGCTATTAGGGGTAATGAAAAACTGTTTTTT.

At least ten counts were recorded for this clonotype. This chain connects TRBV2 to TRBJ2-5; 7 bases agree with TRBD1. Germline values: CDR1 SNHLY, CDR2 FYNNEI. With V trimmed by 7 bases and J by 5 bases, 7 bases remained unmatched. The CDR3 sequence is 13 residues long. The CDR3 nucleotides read TGTGCCAGCACTGAGGGGGCGGGTGAGACCCAGTACTTC. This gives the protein CASTEGAGETQYF. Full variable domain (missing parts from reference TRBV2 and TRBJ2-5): EPEVTQTPSHQVTQMGQEVILRCVPISNHLYFYWYRQILGQKVEFLVSFYNNEISEKSEIFDDQFSVERPDGSNFTLKIRSTKLEDSAMYFCASTEGAGETQYFGPGTRLLVL.